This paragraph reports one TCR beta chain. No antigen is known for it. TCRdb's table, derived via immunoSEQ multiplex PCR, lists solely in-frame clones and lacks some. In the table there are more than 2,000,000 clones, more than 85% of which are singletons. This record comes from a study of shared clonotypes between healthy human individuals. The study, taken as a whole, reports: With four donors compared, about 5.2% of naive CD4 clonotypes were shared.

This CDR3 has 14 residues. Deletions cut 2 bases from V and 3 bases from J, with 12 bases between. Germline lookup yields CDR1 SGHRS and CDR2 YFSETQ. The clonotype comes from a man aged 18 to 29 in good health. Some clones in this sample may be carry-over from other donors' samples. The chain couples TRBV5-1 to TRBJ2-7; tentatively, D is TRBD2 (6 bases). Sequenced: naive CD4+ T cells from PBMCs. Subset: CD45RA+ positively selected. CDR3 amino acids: CASSFERANYEQYF. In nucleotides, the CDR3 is TGCGCCAGCAGCTTTGAGCGGGCCAACTACGAGCAGTACTTC.